These T cell receptor beta chains were read from a single sample in a study of PD-1 blockade in classical Hodgkin lymphoma. Using immunoSEQ multiplex PCR, the repertoire was profiled, and TCRdb retains in-frame clones only, with some absent. The sample includes about 20,000 clones, under 75% of them seen just once. The sample was CD4+ T cells from blood, taken before the fourth cycle of nivolumab. The receptors come from a human donor with classical Hodgkin lymphoma. Both conserved end residues are part of each CDR3. Fields, in order: V gene, clone size, J gene, D gene, CDR3 DNA, CDR3 protein. The D gene is left open where the match is weak. Expanded clones are given a class, and other clones once, few, many or no size at all.

TRBV29-1	once	TRBJ2-5	TRBD2	TGCAGCGTTGAATGGGCGCTAGCGGGGGGTTTAGAGACCCAGTACTTC	CSVEWALAGGLETQYF
TRBV7-6	.	TRBJ2-1	.	TGTGCCAGCAGCTCAGGGATAGTGGACAATGAGCAGTTCTTC	CASSSGIVDNEQFF
TRBV7-9	once	TRBJ2-1	TRBD2	TGTGCCTCTCGTGGCGGGGGGGCTCACAATGAGCAGTTCTTC	CASRGGGAHNEQFF
TRBV27	.	TRBJ2-7	.	TGTGCCAGCAACGGGAGATCCAGCGCCCCCTACGAGCAGTACTTC	CASNGRSSAPYEQYF
TRBV25-1	.	TRBJ1-2	TRBD1	TGTGCCAGCAGTGATGAAAGGGGACAGGGGCCTACTAACTATGGCTACACCTTC	CASSDERGQGPTNYGYTF
TRBV5-1	.	TRBJ1-4	.	TGCGCCAGCAGCATAGGAGGGGCAACTAATGAAAAACTGTTTTTT	CASSIGGATNEKLFF
TRBV14	.	TRBJ2-5	TRBD2	TGTGCCAGCAGCCAGGGACTAGCGGGGGACCTTCGGGAGACCCAGTACTTC	CASSQGLAGDLRETQYF
TRBV6-6	.	TRBJ1-5	.	TGTGCCAGCAGTTGGGGTAGGGAGGATCAGCCCCAGCATTTT	CASSWGREDQPQHF
TRBV28	.	TRBJ2-5	.	TGTGCCAGCAGTGGCCTCCCACCGACTCAAGAGACCCAGTACTTC	CASSGLPPTQETQYF
TRBV5-1	.	TRBJ1-5	.	TGCGCCAGCAGCGAAAACGGACGGATCAATCAGCCCCAGCATTTT	CASSENGRINQPQHF
TRBV5-1	.	TRBJ2-7	TRBD1	TGCGCCAGCAGCTTAGGACAGGGGGCACTTTACGAGCAGTACTTC	CASSLGQGALYEQYF
TRBV30	.	TRBJ2-7	.	TGTGCCTGGAGTGTAGGACAGTCCTACGAGCAGTACTTC	CAWSVGQSYEQYF
TRBV18	once	TRBJ1-6	.	TGTGCCAGCTCACCACCGAAAAGGTCCTATAATTCACCCCTCCACTTT	CASSPPKRSYNSPLHF
TRBV6-5	.	TRBJ1-2	.	TGTGCCTCCAGGGGCCTCTATGGCTACACCTTC	CASRGLYGYTF
TRBV9	.	TRBJ2-3	.	TGTGCCAGCAGCGTAGTAGAAGAGACTGGATTCACAGATACGCAGTATTTT	CASSVVEETGFTDTQYF
TRBV28	once	TRBJ1-2	TRBD1	TGTGCCAGCAGCATACCTGGGACAGCCATCTATGGCTACACCTTC	CASSIPGTAIYGYTF
TRBV11-1	few	TRBJ2-7	.	TGTGCCAGCAGCCCTGGACTAACGAGCTCCTACGAGCAGTACTTC	CASSPGLTSSYEQYF
TRBV28	.	TRBJ2-5	TRBD2	TGTGCCAGCAGCCCTAGGGCGCGGGGGGCTGAAGAGACCCAGTACTTC	CASSPRARGAEETQYF
TRBV11-2	.	TRBJ1-2	TRBD1	TGTGCCAGCAGCTTTTCGACAGGGTTGGGTGGCTACACCTTC	CASSFSTGLGGYTF
TRBV9	.	TRBJ2-2	TRBD1	TGTGCCAGCAGCACTCGACAGGGGGCGAACACCGGGGAGCTGTTTTTT	CASSTRQGANTGELFF
TRBV29-1	.	TRBJ2-3	.	TGCAGCGTTGGTACGGGGCAGGTTGGAGATACGCAGTATTTT	CSVGTGQVGDTQYF
TRBV19	.	TRBJ1-1	TRBD1	TGTGCCAGTACCTCGACAGGGGTGAGCACTGAAGCTTTCTTT	CASTSTGVSTEAFF
TRBV27	.	TRBJ2-7	.	TGTGCCAGCAGTTATAAACAGGGTCTCTCCTACGAGCAGTACTTC	CASSYKQGLSYEQYF
TRBV27	.	TRBJ2-3	TRBD2	TGTGCCAGCAGCCGACTAGCGGGGGGGCCAGATACGCAGTATTTT	CASSRLAGGPDTQYF
TRBV9	few	TRBJ2-7	TRBD2	TGTGCCAGCAGCGTCCATAGCGGGGCCCCTACGGAGCAGTACTTC	CASSVHSGAPTEQYF
TRBV19	.	TRBJ2-4	.	TGTGCCTCCAAGGGATTAGTCGTTAACATTCAGTACTTC	CASKGLVVNIQYF
TRBV2	.	TRBJ2-6	.	TGTGCCAGCAGTGATACGGGCTCTGGGGCCAACGTCCTGACTTTC	CASSDTGSGANVLTF
TRBV30	.	TRBJ2-6	.	TGTGCCCTTGATCGGTCTGGGGCCAACGTCCTGACTTTC	CALDRSGANVLTF
TRBV5-5	.	TRBJ2-1	TRBD2	TGTGCCAGCAGCTTGGCTAGCGGGGGGGCCGTTGAGCAGTTCTTC	CASSLASGGAVEQFF
TRBV28	.	TRBJ1-2	TRBD1	TGTGCCAGCAGTCCCGGGACAGGTAGCTATGGCTACACCTTC	CASSPGTGSYGYTF
TRBV5-6	few	TRBJ1-6	.	TGTGCCAGCAGCTTGTCCTTTGGGAGCTCCTATAATTCACCCCTCCACTTT	CASSLSFGSSYNSPLHF
TRBV6-1	.	TRBJ2-7	TRBD1	TGTGCCAGCAGAGCTACGACAGGGCGGCTTTACGAGCAGTACTTC	CASRATTGRLYEQYF
TRBV14	few	TRBJ1-6	TRBD1	TGTGCCAGCAGCTTGGGACAGGGGCCCAATTCACCCCTCCACTTT	CASSLGQGPNSPLHF
TRBV5-4	few	TRBJ1-6	.	TGTGCCAGCAGCTTCCAGAACTCCTATAATTCACCCCTCCACTTT	CASSFQNSYNSPLHF
TRBV29-1	.	TRBJ1-1	.	TGCAGCGTTGGCTGGTCGAACACTGAAGCTTTCTTT	CSVGWSNTEAFF
TRBV10-2	.	TRBJ2-2	TRBD1	TGCGCCAGCAGTGCGAGGACAGGGTCGGACGGGGAGCTGTTTTTT	CASSARTGSDGELFF
TRBV2	few	TRBJ1-5	.	TGTGCCAGCAGTGGACAGGACAATCAGCCCCAGCATTTT	CASSGQDNQPQHF
TRBV7-3	few	TRBJ2-1	.	TGTGCCAGCAGCTTAGAAGCGGCGGGGACCTACAATGAGCAGTTCTTC	CASSLEAAGTYNEQFF
TRBV4-3	.	TRBJ1-4	.	TGCGCCAGCAGCCAAGATTCGGCAACTAATGAAAAACTGTTTTTT	CASSQDSATNEKLFF
TRBV5-1	.	TRBJ2-7	TRBD2	TGCGCCAGCAGCTTGGTTAGTAGCGGGGGGCTTGTATCCTACGAGCAGTACTTC	CASSLVSSGGLVSYEQYF
TRBV10-3	few	TRBJ1-4	.	TGTGCCATCAGCCGTCCTCTGGGTGAAAAACTGTTTTTT	CAISRPLGEKLFF
TRBV11-3	.	TRBJ2-3	TRBD2	TGTGCCAGCAGCCGAGGGACTAGCGGGGCCACAGATACGCAGTATTTT	CASSRGTSGATDTQYF
TRBV7-8	.	TRBJ2-5	TRBD2	TGTGCCAGCATCCCCACCCGGCGGGGACTAGCGGGCAGTAACCAAGAGACCCAGTACTTC	CASIPTRRGLAGSNQETQYF
TRBV7-9	.	TRBJ1-1	.	TGTGCCAGCAGCCCCCAGAGTGCGCTGGGGACTGAAGCTTTCTTT	CASSPQSALGTEAFF
TRBV5-8	.	TRBJ2-1	.	TGTGCCAGCAGCCGGACCCAAAGGCAGTTCTTC	CASSRTQRQFF
TRBV30	.	TRBJ2-6	TRBD1	TGTGCCTGGAGCCCGGGACAGGGCCTTGTCCTGACTTTC	CAWSPGQGLVLTF
TRBV16	.	TRBJ1-2	TRBD1	TGTGCCAGCAGCCTACGACAGGGGCCAAACTATGGCTACACCTTC	CASSLRQGPNYGYTF